This TCR beta chain was obtained from a study of blood T cell repertoires in COVID-19. The CDR3 has 17 residues. Per germline, CDR1 SGHRS and CDR2 YFSETQ. Trimming removed 0 bases from V and 0 bases from J; junction bases left unmatched: 5. Produced via immunoSEQ multiplex PCR; TCRdb's table is partial and in-frame only. The profile shows about 220,000 clones, less than 90% of them singletons. This sequence joins TRBV5-1 and TRBJ2-2, with TRBD2 identical over 7 bases. This sequence was found in a woman aged 55-69 years who had recovered from COVID-19. The sequenced sample was peripheral blood. The CDR3 nucleotides are TGCGCCAGCAGCTTGGAAAACCTAGCGGCGAACACCGGGGAGCTGTTTTTT. Protein sequence: CASSLENLAANTGELFF. Full variable domain (outside the CDR3, taken from reference TRBV5-1 and TRBJ2-2): KAGVTQTPRYLIKTRGQQVTLSCSPISGHRSVSWYQQTPGQGLQFLFEYFSETQRNKGNFPGRFSGRQFSNSRSEMNVSTLELGDSALYLCASSLENLAANTGELFFGEGSRLTVL.